This T cell receptor beta chain was identified in a study of T cells in Graves' hyperthyroidism and ophthalmopathy. Study summary: Once the initial diagnosis was made, peripheral blood was obtained before any treatment.

Amplification of TCR beta CDR3 regions was performed using RNA transcripts as template. HTBI primers were employed in a first-round RT-PCR of the TCR CDR3. One entry per CDR3 protein results from TCRdb running MiXCR on the multiplex PCR reads. Of hundreds of thousands of distinct CDR3 sequences in the sample, about 24% are singletons; the top ten hold about 10%. General observations from the study: Most clonotypes expanded in thyroid above 0.001 were likewise present in blood.

Exclusion criteria comprised uncontrolled infection, other autoimmune disease, pregnancy or lactation. The PBMCs were taken from about 10 ml of fresh peripheral blood. The sample holds many counts of this clonotype. Its antigen remains unknown. Trimming pared 5 bases from V and 10 bases from J, leaving 8 bases between. The CDR3 is 11 residues long. The germline gives CDR1 SGHNT, CDR2 YENEEA. Sequencing input: blood. This sequence was found in a woman in her 30s with Graves' ophthalmopathy. The rearrangement uses TRBV11-3 and TRBJ1-4; D gene unclear. The chain's CDR3 is CASSLKPKLFF. The DNA of the CDR3 is TGTGCCAGCAGCCTAAAGCCAAAACTGTTTTTT. The full variable domain, its missing parts supplied by reference TRBV11-3 and TRBJ1-4, is EAGVVQSPRYKIIEKKQPVAFWCNPISGHNTLYWYLQNLGQGPELLIRYENEEAVDDSQLPKDRFSAERLKGVDSTLKIQPAELGDSAVYLCASSLKPKLFFGSGTQLSVL.